These 3 T cell receptor beta chains share one sample of origin, sequenced in a study of T cells after yellow fever vaccination. One entry per CDR3 protein results from TCRdb running MiXCR on the 5' RACE reads. This table has about 300,000 distinct CDR3 sequences, approximately 10% appearing once. The material sequenced was CD4+ T cells sorted from PBMCs, taken 5 days after the yellow fever booster vaccination. These TCRs come from a man younger than 35 who received the YFV17D yellow fever vaccine.

The J gene is TRBJ2-4, the V gene TRBV10-3; 10 nucleotides align to TRBD1. From germline, CDR1 is ENHRY and CDR2 SYGVKD. After removal of 3 bases from V and 9 bases from J, the junction contained 14 bases not matched to a gene. The CDR3 extends over 17 amino acids. The CDR3 loop reads CAISDPSRDRGLRIQYF. The CDR3 DNA reads TGTGCCATCAGTGACCCCTCCCGGGACAGGGGTCTGCGCATTCAGTACTTC.

The chain uses TRBV7-8 and TRBJ1-1, with D unresolved. CDR1 is SGHVS, CDR2 FQNEAQ, per germline. V was cut by 2 bases and J by 5 bases, with 12 bases left in between. The CDR3 spans 14 residues. The CDR3 spells CASSLSGWRTEAFF. The CDR3 DNA reads as TGTGCCAGCAGCTTATCGGGGTGGCGTACTGAAGCTTTCTTT.

This chain uses TRBV5-1 with TRBJ2-7; no clear D. The CDR3 has 13 amino acids. CDR1 is SGHRS, CDR2 YFSETQ, per germline. Between the trimmed V and J ends, which lost 0 bases and 3 bases, there was a span of 7 bases. The CDR3 here is CASSLGVNYEQYV. Here the CDR3 DNA reads TGCGCCAGCAGCTTGGGAGTCAACTACGAGCAGTACGTC.